Listed below are T cell receptor beta chains from one sample, sequenced in a study of blood T cell repertoires in COVID-19. Clones were sequenced by immunoSEQ multiplex PCR, and TCRdb holds only the in-frame ones, with some missing. The data contain about 290,000 clones, 85% of them singletons. The sequencing input was peripheral blood. These receptors all come from a woman between 45 and 65 years old with active or convalescent COVID-19. The CDR3 runs from the conserved cysteine through the conserved F or W. D genes are given only for firm matches. Rows give clone size only sometimes, using once, few, many, or a class for an expanded clone.

size,V,J,D,DNA,CDR3
.,TRBV12-3/TRBV12-4,TRBJ2-3,.,TGTGCCAGCAGCCCTACAGATACGCAGTATTTT,CASSPTDTQYF
.,TRBV3-1/TRBV3-2,TRBJ2-3,.,TGTGCCAGCAGCCATTCCGCGGCAGATACGCAGTATTTT,CASSHSAADTQYF
.,TRBV24-1,TRBJ2-7,.,TGTGCCACCAGTCCACAAACGCACGAGCAGTACTTC,CATSPQTHEQYF
.,TRBV2,TRBJ2-5,TRBD1,TGTGCCAGCATGTTTGACAGGGGGAGGCAAGAGACCCAGTACTTC,CASMFDRGRQETQYF
.,TRBV6-1,TRBJ2-1,TRBD2,TGTGCCAGCAGTGATTTTCCAAGCGGGAGCGCCAAGGATGAGCAGTTCTTC,CASSDFPSGSAKDEQFF
.,TRBV7-3,TRBJ2-1,.,TGTGCCAGCAGCTTAGCGCCTAGCGAGGCTGAGCAGTTCTTC,CASSLAPSEAEQFF
.,TRBV5-1,TRBJ1-3,.,TGCGCCAGCAGTGCCCGGGAAGCATCACGAAACACCATATATTTT,CASSAREASRNTIYF
few,TRBV2,TRBJ1-5,TRBD1,TGTGCCAGCTCCCCCGGGACAGATTATCAGCCCCAGCATTTT,CASSPGTDYQPQHF
.,TRBV5-5,TRBJ2-1,TRBD2,TGTGCCAGCTATACCGTGGGAGGGGATGAGCAGTTCTTC,CASYTVGGDEQFF
.,TRBV30,TRBJ2-3,TRBD2,TGTGCCTGGAGTGCCGGGACTAGCGGGAGGGTCTTAAGATATACGCAGTATTTT,CAWSAGTSGRVLRYTQYF
once,TRBV20-1,TRBJ1-4,.,TGCAGTGCTAGTAATTCAAATGAAAAACTGTTTTTT,CSASNSNEKLFF
.,TRBV7-8,TRBJ1-2,TRBD1,TGTGCCAGCAGCTTCGGACAGGCCTCCTATGGCTACACCTTC,CASSFGQASYGYTF
few,TRBV6-9,TRBJ1-6,TRBD1,TGTGCCAGCAGTCCCCGACAGGGATATTCACCCCTCCACTTT,CASSPRQGYSPLHF
.,TRBV21-1,TRBJ2-2,.,TGTGCCAGCAGCGAAGCTAGCGGGAGAAAATCCGGGGAGCTGTTTTTT,CASSEASGRKSGELFF
.,TRBV28,TRBJ1-2,TRBD1,TGTGCCAGCACGAACAGGGGGCGCTTAAGAAATGGCTACACCTTC,CASTNRGRLRNGYTF
.,TRBV15,TRBJ2-3,.,TGTGCCACCAGCAGAGATCGAGCGGCTACCGCTAGCACAGATACGCAGTATTTT,CATSRDRAATASTDTQYF
.,TRBV23-1,TRBJ2-7,.,TGCGCCTACCCCCAAACGGCAGGCACCTACGAGCAGTACTTC,CAYPQTAGTYEQYF
.,TRBV5-8,TRBJ1-5,TRBD1,TGTGCCAGCAGCTTGGGGACAGGGGGGTTTGTAGTAGGCAATCAGCCCCAGCATTTT,CASSLGTGGFVVGNQPQHF
.,TRBV5-1,TRBJ2-7,TRBD2,TGCGCCAGCAGCAAGGGACTAGCGGGAGGGATAGTATACGAGCAGTACTTC,CASSKGLAGGIVYEQYF
.,TRBV5-6,TRBJ1-2,.,TGTGCCAGCAGCTTCTTAACAGGGTCGGATGGCTACACCTTC,CASSFLTGSDGYTF
.,TRBV29-1,TRBJ2-5,.,TGCAGCGCCCGTTCGGAGACCCAGTACTTC,CSARSETQYF
.,TRBV10-3,TRBJ2-5,.,TGTGCCACCGGATCGGGGGAAGAGACCCAGTACTTC,CATGSGEETQYF
.,TRBV18,TRBJ1-3,.,TGTGCCAGCTCACCACTTGGCCAGGACTCTGGAAACACCATATATTTT,CASSPLGQDSGNTIYF
.,TRBV10-2,TRBJ2-7,TRBD2,TGCGCCGCCCAGCGGGGCAGTGCCCGACTAGCGGGAGGCAGGATCTACGAGCAGTACTTC,CAAQRGSARLAGGRIYEQYF
.,TRBV29-1,TRBJ1-1,TRBD1,TGCAGCGTGGAGACTGACAGGGGGCACACTGAAGCTTTCTTT,CSVETDRGHTEAFF
.,TRBV27,TRBJ1-2,.,TGTGCCAGCAGTTTATTACCGCCAGTGGGGGGAGTGAACTATGGCTACACCTTC,CASSLLPPVGGVNYGYTF
.,TRBV29-1,TRBJ1-1,.,TGCAGCGGACTCCGGAACACTGAAGCTTTCTTT,CSGLRNTEAFF
.,TRBV7-9,TRBJ1-6,.,TGTGCCAGCAGCACAATTTGGGAAGGGGATTATAATTCACCCCTCCACTTT,CASSTIWEGDYNSPLHF
.,TRBV6-1,TRBJ2-7,.,TGTGCCAGCAGTGAACGAAGACGGGGGGAGCAGTACTTC,CASSERRRGEQYF
.,TRBV10-3,TRBJ1-1,TRBD1,TGTGCCATCAGGACAGGGGCTGAAGCTTTCTTT,CAIRTGAEAFF
.,TRBV28,TRBJ2-1,TRBD2,TGTGCCAGCAGTTTAGACGGCGGGAGCACCTACAATGAGCAGTTCTTC,CASSLDGGSTYNEQFF
.,TRBV11-2,TRBJ2-1,TRBD2,TGTGCCAGCAGACGAGGTCGAGTGCTAGCGGGAGTCCGCAATGAGCAGTTCTTC,CASRRGRVLAGVRNEQFF
.,TRBV10-2,TRBJ1-1,.,TGCGCCAGCAGAACTACTGGGGGCGGGGGTGGGGTCACTGAAGCTTTCTTT,CASRTTGGGGGVTEAFF
.,TRBV5-8,TRBJ1-2,TRBD1,TGTGCCAGCAGCTCATTTCCGGGACAGGACTATGGCTACACCTTC,CASSSFPGQDYGYTF
.,TRBV14,TRBJ2-5,TRBD2,TGTGCCAGCAGTGTCGGACTAGCGGGAGAGACCCAGTACTTC,CASSVGLAGETQYF
.,TRBV21-1,TRBJ1-6,.,TGTGCCAGCAGCAAGGTAGAGTCGGTCAATTCACCCCTCCACTTT,CASSKVESVNSPLHF
.,TRBV19,TRBJ1-2,TRBD1,TGTGCCAGTAGTACTACAGGGGTTGATGGCTACACCTTC,CASSTTGVDGYTF